This TCR beta chain comes out of a study of blood T cells in healthy people across ages. Study overall: In model experiments, template switching was able to capture about one barcoded beta molecule for every two T cells that were present. Whole-study results and caveats: Calculation of diversity from one million T cells yielded estimates considered to be underestimates. With unsorted PBMCs, a conclusive comparison of naive versus antigen-experienced cells was not possible. It was found that TCR beta diversity correlated strongly with the percentage of naive T cells.

This clonotype appeared a few times. The antigen remains undetermined. A second 7 to 11 cycle PCR used barcoded and J-beta primers. TCRdb re-called the 5' RACE reads with MiXCR, one entry per CDR3 protein. The sample consists of roughly 1.4 million distinct CDR3 sequences, approximately 59% of them appearing once. V lost 0 bases to trimming and J lost 4 bases, with 12 bases between them. CDR1 is SEHNR, CDR2 FQNEAQ, per germline (reference sequence). CDR3 length: 15 residues. This TCR derives from a man between 18 and 35 years old in good health. The material sequenced was blood. The V call is TRBV7-9, the J call TRBJ1-1, with D hard to call. CDR3 sequence reads: CASSLALSGPTEAFF. The CDR3 DNA sequence: TGTGCCAGCAGCTTAGCGCTATCAGGCCCCACTGAAGCTTTCTTT. The variable domain in full, with the rest retrieved from reference TRBV7-9 and TRBJ1-1, is DTGVSQNPRHKITKRGQNVTFRCDPISEHNRLYWYRQTLGQGPEFLTYFQNEAQLEKSRLLSDRFSAERPKGSFSTLEIQRTEQGDSAMYLCASSLALSGPTEAFFGQGTRLTVV.